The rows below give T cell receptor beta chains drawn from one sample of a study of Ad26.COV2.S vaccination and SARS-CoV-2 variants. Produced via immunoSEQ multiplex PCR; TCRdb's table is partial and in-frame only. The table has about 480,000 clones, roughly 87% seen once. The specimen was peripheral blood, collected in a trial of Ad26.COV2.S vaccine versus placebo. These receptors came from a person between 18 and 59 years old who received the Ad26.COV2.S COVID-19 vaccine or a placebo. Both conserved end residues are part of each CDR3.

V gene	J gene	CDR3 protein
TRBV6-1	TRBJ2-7	CASSELASAGEQYF
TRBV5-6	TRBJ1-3	CASSFAGANTIYF
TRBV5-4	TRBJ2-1	CASSPATSGNSNEQFF
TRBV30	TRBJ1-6	CAWTLGVDNSPLHF
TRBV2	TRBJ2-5	CASSEAYSGRGVETQYF
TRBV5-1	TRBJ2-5	CASSLSGSETQYF
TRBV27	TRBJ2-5	CASSLSGSQETQYF
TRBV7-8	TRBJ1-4	CASSLSQGTSEKLFF
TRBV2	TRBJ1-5	CASRAGQGSGQPQHF
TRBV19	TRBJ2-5	CASSPGVRETQYF
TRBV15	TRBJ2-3	CATGTSGRTDTQYF
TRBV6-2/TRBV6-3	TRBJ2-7	CASSYSDNYEQYF
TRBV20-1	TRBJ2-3	CSAEDRGPQYF
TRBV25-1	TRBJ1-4	CASTTGTHNEKLFF
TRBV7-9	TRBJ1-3	CASSLGPGQGTGNTIYF
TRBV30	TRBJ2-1	CAWSEGTSGNNEQFF
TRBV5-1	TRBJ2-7	CASSLVGVAGEARYEQYF
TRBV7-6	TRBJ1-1	CASSLAAGSGTEAFF
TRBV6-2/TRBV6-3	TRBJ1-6	CASSYRERNSPLHF
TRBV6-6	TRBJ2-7	CASSYGGQFYEQYF
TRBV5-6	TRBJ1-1	CASTIAWSARPTEAFF
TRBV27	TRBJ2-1	CASSLGLPSGSNEQFF
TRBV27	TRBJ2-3	CASRLESTQYF
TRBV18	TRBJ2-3	CASSLTSGSGDTQYF
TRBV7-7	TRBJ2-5	CASSLDTRGETQYF
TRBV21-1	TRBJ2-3	CASIGTSGMRADTQYF
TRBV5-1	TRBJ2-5	CASSLGPAGGETQYF
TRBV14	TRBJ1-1	CASSHKGGATEAFF
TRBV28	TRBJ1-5	CASSLDSSNQPQHF
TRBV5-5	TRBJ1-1	CASSKNSVGLTEAFF
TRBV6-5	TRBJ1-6	CASTGGNSPLHF
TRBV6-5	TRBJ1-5	CASSSPIGPQHF
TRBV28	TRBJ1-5	CASSPHLSGGNQPQHF
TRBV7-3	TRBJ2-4	CASSLSGRDPKNIQYF
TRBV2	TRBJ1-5	CASRLTVYQPQHF